Below, one T cell receptor beta chain is given with its context. Its antigen is not yet known. The sample holds no much larger clone one base away, and base qualities are not on file. The record originates from a study of T cell changes during pregnancy in multiple sclerosis (dated by TCRdb to about 2019). Regarding the research as a whole: The study looked at changes in the T cell repertoire across pregnancy in women with multiple sclerosis.

Taken from cysteine to phenylalanine, the CDR3 has 12 residues. Just the 36-base CDR3 DNA is kept, in frame starting at base 1. Trimming at the junction amounts to 5 bases on V and 3 bases on J, and the germline ends lie 6 bases apart. The germline V gene (reference sequence) gives CDR1 as PRHDT and CDR2 as FYEKMQ. Receptor amplification or capture employed the immunoSEQ multiplex PCR assay. TCRdb limited this immuneACCESS table to in-frame rearrangements with V and J called. A share of clones is missing; checked studies link under half to unresolved V genes, and the rest is unexplained. For this sample the table gives just under 50,000 clones, of which around 90% were detected only once. 10% of the sample belongs to the ten largest clones.

This clonotype was obtained from a female donor with multiple sclerosis, enrolled in a pregnancy study. This material consisted of CD8+ T cells from peripheral blood mononuclear cells, taken after pregnancy. The chain employs TRBV13 and TRBJ2-3; TRBD2 is perhaps the D gene, given 6 matching bases. The sequenced DNA: TGTGCCAGCAGCCGGGAGACAGATACGCAGTATTTT. The encoded protein is CASSRETDTQYF. Reference TRBV13 and TRBJ2-3 genes cover what lies past the CDR3, so the full variable domain is AAGVIQSPRHLIKEKRETATLKCYPIPRHDTVYWYQQGPGQDPQFLISFYEKMQSDKGSIPDRFSAQQFSDYHSELNMSSLELGDSALYFCASSRETDTQYFGPGTRLTVL.